Sequencing of this TCR beta chain was carried out in a study of blood T cell repertoires in COVID-19 (dated by TCRdb to 2018 to 2020). Context from the whole study: Samples from collaborators originated in the United States, Italy and Spain and spanned both the acute and convalescent phases of COVID-19. The material from the prospective study consisted of cDNA or gDNA derived from T cells, B-cell-depleted T cells, or PBMCs. Where HLA class I and class II types were available, the types were taken from metadata supplied by the sample provider, not from assay-based typing. A freely available public database, intended as a resource for researchers studying the immune response to SARS-CoV-2, is where the repertoires were released. Subjects who had been exposed to COVID-19, were actively infected with it, or had recovered from it provided the deeply sampled blood TCRbeta repertoires that made up the dataset. A de-identified subject ID, COVID-19 status, age in years and sex were almost always included in the sample metadata. Samples came from the ongoing ImmuneRACE study (first 160 participants) plus 1,254 subjects from 6 global collaborators. Beyond this particular receptor, the publication reports: The amount of clinical and demographic metadata varied by source and participant and was provided uncurated.

Enrolling through a virtual design, the prospective study's participants ranged in age from roughly 18 to 89 years and lived across 24 United States geographic areas. In the prospective study, cohorts were assigned on the basis of participant-reported clinical history obtained from a screening survey and a study questionnaire. Recovered participants in ImmuneRACE Cohort 3 were defined by two consecutive negative NP/OP PCR tests, clearance by a healthcare professional, or resolution of symptoms. Each participant in the prospective study had whole blood, serum and a nasopharyngeal or oropharyngeal swab collected by mobile phlebotomists. Prospective study participants could optionally give additional blood draws and questionnaires over an approximately 2-month period. Prospective study blood samples were shipped either frozen or at room temperature before DNA extraction. TCRbeta CDR3 regions were amplified from genomic DNA using the immunoSEQ Assay, a bias-controlled multiplex PCR. On the authors' methods: Nucleated cell counts per sample were estimated from amplification of reference gene primers within the assay. To quantify the absolute abundance of each unique TCRbeta CDR3 rearrangement, sequence reads were collapsed and filtered. For each sample, productive Simpson clonality was calculated by taking the square root of Simpson's diversity index across productive rearrangements. TCRdb carries this immuneACCESS record with in-frame sequences only. Its versions omit some clonotypes, under half of them owing to an unresolved V gene in the studies checked, with the rest unexplained. That table furnishes V, J and clone size, whereas the DNA furnished D and trimming. Within this sample are 130,000 or so clones, with just under 85% of them counted one time only. The ten biggest clones cover just over 9% of the sample.

CDR1 is given as SGHTA and CDR2 as FQGTGA, both from the germline V gene. Spanning cysteine to phenylalanine, the CDR3 consists of 15 amino acids. Only the CDR3 region is kept as DNA, spanning 45 bases read in frame from base 1. Trimming takes 1 base from V and 1 base from J, and the germline ends sit 7 bases apart. With regard to this clone: Its cognate antigen has yet to be identified. Base quality data are lacking; no much larger clone is found one base away.

The sequence derives from a man aged 50 to 59 who had recovered from COVID-19. The chain uses TRBV7-3 and TRBJ1-4, with a tentative D gene TRBD1 over 5 matching bases. Sequences were obtained from PBMCs or T cells enriched from blood (not recorded which). The nucleotide sequence reads as follows: TGTGCCAGCAGCTTAATGGGGGGAACTAATGAAAAACTGTTTTTT. Translated, it gives CASSLMGGTNEKLFF.